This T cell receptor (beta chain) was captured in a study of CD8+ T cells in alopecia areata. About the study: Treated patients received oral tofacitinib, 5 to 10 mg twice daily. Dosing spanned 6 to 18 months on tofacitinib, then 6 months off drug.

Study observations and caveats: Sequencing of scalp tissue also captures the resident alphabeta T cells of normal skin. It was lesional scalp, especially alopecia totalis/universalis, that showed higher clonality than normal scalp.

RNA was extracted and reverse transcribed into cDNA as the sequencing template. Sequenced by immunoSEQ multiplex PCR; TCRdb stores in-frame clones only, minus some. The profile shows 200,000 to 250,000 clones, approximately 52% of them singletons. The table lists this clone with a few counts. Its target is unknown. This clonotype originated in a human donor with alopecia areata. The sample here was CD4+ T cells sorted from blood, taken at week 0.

CDR3 DNA sequence: TGCGCCAGCAGCCAAGTGGGACTAGCGGGAGTCAAGACGCACAATGAGCAGTTCTTC. Protein: CASSQVGLAGVKTHNEQFF. The chain couples TRBV4-1 to TRBJ2-1; 14 positions match TRBD2. Germline trimming cut 1 base from V and 5 bases from J; bases unmatched to any gene: 10. CDR1 and CDR2 from the germline V gene are MGHRA and YSYEKL. The CDR3 runs to 19 residues.